This is a list of T cell receptor beta chains from one sample in a study of Graves' ophthalmopathy and Graves' hyperthyroidism. TCRdb independently ran MiXCR on the multiplex PCR reads; one entry per CDR3 protein. The sample includes approximately 640,000 distinct CDR3 sequences, approximately 39% of them seen just once. Specimen: peripheral blood. These receptors originate from an adult man with Graves' ophthalmopathy. Each CDR3 is given without its conserved first and last residue. Clone size is given for some rows only: seen once, a few or many times, or a class if the clone is expanded.

many,TRBV7-8,TRBJ2-5,ASSATSTGRETQY
.,TRBV3-1,TRBJ1-5,ASSQSGQLNQPQH
many,TRBV9,TRBJ1-1,ASSVAAALNTEAF
.,TRBV2,TRBJ1-5,ASSEGQGSGQPQH
few,TRBV11-2,TRBJ2-5,ASSFSGLNTETQY
.,TRBV5-4,TRBJ1-2,ASSWDRGRKNT
many,TRBV12-3/TRBV12-4,TRBJ1-2,ASSDRIYGYT
many,TRBV4-1,TRBJ1-6,ASSQDRGVDRGSLH
many,TRBV4-3,TRBJ2-7,ASSQDVGPYEQY
once,TRBV20-1,TRBJ2-5,SLGAGRETQY
many,TRBV19,TRBJ2-7,ASSRAAQGDYEQY